Listed here are 16 T cell receptor beta chains from one sample, sequenced in a study of early T cells in non-severe SARS-CoV-2 infection. TCRdb re-derived calls from the 5' RACE reads in MiXCR, one entry per CDR3 protein. Of around 44,000 distinct CDR3 sequences in the sample, around 7.7% are singletons; the top ten hold roughly 6.2%. Input material: whole blood. The source is an adult who was a healthcare worker with PCR-confirmed SARS-CoV-2 infection or an uninfected control (not recorded which).

The table lists this clonotype with a few counts. This chain uses TRBV6-1 with TRBJ2-1; perhaps TRBD2 as D (7 bases). The germline V gene encodes CDR1 MNHNS and CDR2 SASEGT. Trimming took 0 bases from V and 4 from J, leaving 19 bases between them. The CDR3 length is 18 residues. The CDR3 DNA reads TGTGCCAGCAGTGAAGCGACCCGCCCAAGGGGGGGATACAATGAGCAGTTCTTC. Its translation is CASSEATRPRGGYNEQFF.

This clonotype occurred many times. J is TRBJ1-5 and V is TRBV7-2, with D hard to call. This CDR3 contains 13 residues. Germline V gene data show CDR1 as SGHTA and CDR2 as FQGNSA. V was cut by 2 bases and J by 7 bases, with 9 bases left in between. The CDR3 coding sequence is TGTGCCAGCAGCTTACGACTAAACCAGCCCCAGCATTTT. This sequence encodes CASSLRLNQPQHF.

This clonotype was seen many times. The rearrangement uses TRBV7-9 and TRBJ1-1; D is perhaps TRBD1 (6 bases). The CDR3 spans 14 residues. Germline V gene lookup returns CDR1 SEHNR and CDR2 FQNEAQ (reference sequence). The V and J ends lost 5 bases and 1 base respectively, with 11 bases between them. The CDR3 DNA sequence: TGTGCCAGCAGCCAACAACAGGGGAACACTGAAGCTTTCTTT. As protein: CASSQQQGNTEAFF.

The chain recombines TRBV7-9 with TRBJ2-3; 7 nucleotides align to TRBD2. The CDR3 is 19 amino acids. Germline assignment: CDR1 SEHNR and CDR2 FQNEAQ (reference sequence). The V gene end was trimmed by 4 bases and the J gene end by 2 bases; junction bases not matched to a gene: 18. In DNA, the CDR3 is TGTGCCAGCAGCTCCGGAGTTTTCGGGGGGATTAAACTCACAGATACGCAGTATTTT. As protein: CASSSGVFGGIKLTDTQYF.

This clonotype was detected a few times. The rearrangement uses TRBV3-1 and TRBJ1-4; D not resolved. With 1 base removed from V and 5 bases from J, the gap between germline ends came to 11 bases. Germline loops: CDR1 LGHDT, CDR2 YNNKEL (reference sequence). This CDR3 spans 15 amino acids. CDR3 amino acids: CASSQVGPGNEKLFF. DNA of the CDR3: TGTGCCAGCAGCCAAGTAGGGCCAGGCAATGAAAAACTGTTTTTT.

The V call is TRBV6-6, the J call TRBJ1-4; no clear D gene. Trimming cost V 3 bases and J 0 bases, with 11 bases left between them. The CDR3 runs 16 residues. CDR1 is MNHNY, CDR2 SVGAGI, per germline (reference sequence). For the CDR3, the DNA is TGTGCCAGCAGTTATTTATCCTCTACAACTAATGAAAAACTGTTTTTT. It yields the protein CASSYLSSTTNEKLFF.

This clonotype came up a few times. The chain combines TRBV14 with TRBJ1-2; TRBD1 matches 7 bases. The CDR3 is made up of 18 amino acids. J lost 8 bases, V lost 0 bases, and 18 bases had no gene match. Germline CDR1 and CDR2: SGHDN and FVKESK. This CDR3 reads CASSQEVQPGQVLSGYTF. In DNA form, the CDR3 reads TGTGCCAGCAGCCAAGAGGTTCAACCTGGACAGGTGCTCTCGGGCTACACCTTC.

This chain links TRBV20-1 with TRBJ1-1, with D possibly TRBD1 on 6 matching bases. The CDR3 runs 13 residues. Germline CDR1 DFQATT, CDR2 SNEGSKA (reference sequence). V was trimmed by 1 base and J by 6 bases, leaving 12 bases between them. CDR3 amino acids: CSARADSGAEAFF. The CDR3 region has the DNA TGCAGTGCTAGAGCGGACAGCGGAGCTGAAGCTTTCTTT.

This clonotype was found a few times. This chain links TRBV15 with TRBJ1-1; 7 bases align to TRBD1. CDR1 and CDR2 from the germline V gene are LNHNV and YYDKDF (reference sequence). The CDR3 covers 16 residues. With 9 bases clipped from V and 5 bases from J, the junction kept 18 bases outside the gene matches. CDR3 protein: CATIQGIGGGTTEAFF. CDR3 nucleotides: TGTGCCACAATACAGGGGATAGGTGGTGGGACAACTGAAGCTTTCTTT.

This clonotype has ten or more counts. The rearrangement links TRBV28 to TRBJ2-1, with D perhaps matching TRBD1 (5 bases). The CDR3 totals 14 residues. The germline V and J ends were trimmed by 1 base and 4 bases, with 8 bases remaining between them. CDR1 MDHEN and CDR2 SYDVKM come from the germline V gene. The CDR3 region is CASSLYGAYNEQFF. The CDR3 DNA sequence: TGTGCCAGCAGTTTATATGGGGCGTACAATGAGCAGTTCTTC. The variable domain in full, completed from reference TRBV28 and TRBJ2-1, reads DVKVTQSSRYLVKRTGEKVFLECVQDMDHENMFWYRQDPGLGLRLIYFSYDVKMKEKGDIPEGYSVSREKKERFSLILESASTNQTSMYLCASSLYGAYNEQFFGPGTRLTVL.

This clonotype was counted ten times or more. The rearrangement joins TRBV5-4 to TRBJ2-7, with TRBD2 matching 7 bases. V shed 4 bases, J shed 4 bases, and the junction held 11 bases outside the gene matches. This CDR3 comprises 15 residues. CDR1 SGHNT and CDR2 YYREEE come from the germline V gene (reference sequence). CDR3 region: CASSLGGLEGYEQYF. CDR3 DNA: TGTGCCAGCAGCCTTGGAGGACTAGAGGGGTACGAGCAGTACTTC.

This clonotype was seen only a few times. The genes are TRBV11-2 and TRBJ2-3; D unresolved. V lost 1 base and J lost 1, with 6 bases in between. The germline V gene encodes CDR1 SGHAT and CDR2 FQNNGV. The CDR3 sequence is 14 residues long. CDR3 sequence: CASSLVPGTDTQYF. CDR3 bases: TGTGCCAGCAGCTTAGTGCCAGGCACAGATACGCAGTATTTT.

This clonotype was seen more than once but under ten times. The chain recombines TRBV4-2 with TRBJ2-3; 7 bases match TRBD2. This CDR3 spans 17 amino acids. V shed 0 bases and J 2 bases; nucleotides not matched to a gene: 8. Germline CDR1 and CDR2: LGHNA and YNFKEQ. The CDR3, as DNA: TGTGCCAGCAGCCAAGATTTGCGGGAGCTGACCACAGATACGCAGTATTTT. Protein: CASSQDLRELTTDTQYF.

As for this clonotype: A much bigger clone sits one base away, suggesting this may be a read error. The chain joins TRBV30 to TRBJ1-5; D might be TRBD1 (5 bases). Trimming pared 2 bases from V and 11 bases from J, leaving 19 bases between. The CDR3 is 14 amino acids. Germline V gene data show CDR1 as GTSNPN and CDR2 as SVGIG (reference sequence). CDR3 DNA: TGTGCCTGGAGTTTTGACTCCCATGGGGGGACCCAGCATTTT. It encodes CAWSFDSHGGTQHF.

Many counts were recorded for this clonotype. The chain is built from TRBV10-3 and TRBJ1-5; tentatively, D is TRBD1 (5 bases). The germline V and J ends were trimmed by 4 bases and 6 bases, with 10 bases remaining between them. Germline V gene data show CDR1 as ENHRY and CDR2 as SYGVKD. CDR3 length: 13 residues. CDR3 coding DNA: TGTGCCATCAGTGTGACGGGGGTTCAGCCCCAGCATTTT. This translates into CAISVTGVQPQHF.

In this sample, this clonotype turned up many times. The V and J genes are TRBV12-3 or TRBV12-4 and TRBJ2-2, with a possible D match to TRBD1 (6 bases). Deletions cut 3 bases from V and 1 base from J, with 9 bases between. The CDR3 consists of 15 residues. CDR3 sequence: CASSFGTLNTGELFF. CDR3 DNA sequence: TGTGCCAGCAGTTTTGGGACACTGAACACCGGGGAGCTGTTTTTT.